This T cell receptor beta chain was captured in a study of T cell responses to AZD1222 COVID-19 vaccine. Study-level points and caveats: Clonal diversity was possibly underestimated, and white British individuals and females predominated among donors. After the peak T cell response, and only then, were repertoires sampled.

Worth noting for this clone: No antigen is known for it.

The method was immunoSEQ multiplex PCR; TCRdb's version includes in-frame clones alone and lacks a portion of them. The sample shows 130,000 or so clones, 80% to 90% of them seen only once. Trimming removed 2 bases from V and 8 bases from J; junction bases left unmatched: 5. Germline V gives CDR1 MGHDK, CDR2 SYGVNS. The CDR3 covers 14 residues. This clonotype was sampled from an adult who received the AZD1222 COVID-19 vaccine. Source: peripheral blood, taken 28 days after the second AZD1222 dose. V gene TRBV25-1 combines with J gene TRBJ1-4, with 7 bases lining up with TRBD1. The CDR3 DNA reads TGTGCCAGCAGTGAACCCAGGGGGGGCGAAAAACTGTTTTTT. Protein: CASSEPRGGEKLFF.